These 17 T cell receptor beta chains came from one sample sequenced in a study of OX40 agonist ivuxolimab in advanced cancers. Profiling relied on immunoSEQ multiplex PCR, and the TCRdb table lists in-frame clones only, not all of them. The data show approximately 89,000 clones, with about 88% seen just once and around 0.3% held by the top ten. Here the sequenced sample was CD4+ or CD8+ T cells sorted from blood, taken in a trial of the OX40 agonist ivuxolimab. These receptor sequences come from an adult with an advanced solid tumor such as melanoma, head and neck, liver or kidney cancer.

This clone was seen more than once but under ten times. This chain joins TRBV7-9 and TRBJ2-4, with 11 bases identical to TRBD2. Unmatched junction bases numbered 3, after V lost 5 bases and J lost 3 bases. Germline V gene lookup returns CDR1 SEHNR and CDR2 FQNEAQ (reference sequence). The CDR3 runs to 15 residues. The CDR3 coding sequence is TGTGCCAGCAGCGGGACTAGCGGAGACAAAAACATTCAGTACTTC. Encoded protein: CASSGTSGDKNIQYF.

The chain has TRBV15 and TRBJ1-4; the D gene is possibly TRBD1 (6 bases). The V gene lost 0 bases and the J gene lost 7 bases, with 12 bases spanning the gap. Per germline, CDR1 LNHNV and CDR2 YYDKDF (reference sequence). The CDR3 runs to 15 residues. CDR3 sequence: CATSRDPQGIEKLFF. DNA of the CDR3: TGTGCCACCAGCAGAGACCCTCAGGGGATTGAAAAACTGTTTTTT.

The genes are TRBV7-7 and TRBJ2-5, with TRBD1 identical over 10 bases. Germline V gene sequence: CDR1 SSHAT, CDR2 FNYEAQ (reference sequence). This CDR3 is 15 amino acids long. V lost 5 bases to trimming and J lost 4 bases; unmatched junction nucleotides: 7. The CDR3 region has the DNA TGTGCCAGCAGCCCAGGGACAGGGGTTGGAGAGACCCAGTACTTC. Amino acid sequence: CASSPGTGVGETQYF.

The J gene is TRBJ1-1, the V gene TRBV27; D not certain. V lost 1 base and J 1 base, leaving 10 bases between the germline ends. The CDR3 length is 15 residues. Per germline, CDR1 MNHEY and CDR2 SMNVEV (reference sequence). This CDR3 reads CASSLFGQRNTEAFF. As DNA, the CDR3 is TGTGCCAGCAGTTTATTCGGGCAGAGGAACACTGAAGCTTTCTTT.

This clone has just a few counts. The chain joins TRBV5-1 to TRBJ2-1; tentatively, D is TRBD2 (5 bases). The CDR3 runs 13 residues. Germline V CDR1 and CDR2: SGHRS, YFSETQ. Between the trimmed V and J ends, which lost 0 bases and 8 bases, there was a span of 9 bases. CDR3 in DNA: TGCGCCAGCAGCTTGGCGGAACTAGATGAGCAGTTCTTC. It encodes CASSLAELDEQFF.

The chain is built from TRBV4-1 and TRBJ1-2; tentatively, D is TRBD1 (5 bases). Germline V CDR1 and CDR2: MGHRA, YSYEKL. This CDR3 has 16 residues. Between the trimmed V and J ends, which lost 0 bases and 1 base, there was a span of 12 bases. The CDR3 DNA is TGCGCCAGCAGCCAAGATCCGGGACCTCTTAACTATGGCTACACCTTC. This gives the protein CASSQDPGPLNYGYTF.

The genes are TRBV7-3 and TRBJ2-7; 10 bases are shared with TRBD1. V shed 5 bases, J shed 1 base, and the junction held 5 bases outside the gene matches. CDR1 is SGHTA, CDR2 FQGTGA, per germline. The CDR3 runs 15 residues. DNA of the CDR3: TGTGCCAGCAGCCAGACAGGGGGCGGGTCCTACGAGCAGTACTTC. This sequence encodes CASSQTGGGSYEQYF.

This clone was counted a few times. CDR3 nucleotides: TGTGCCAGCAGTCCTAGACAGGCTAACTATGGCTACACCTTC. This sequence encodes CASSPRQANYGYTF. The chain recombines TRBV27 with TRBJ1-2; TRBD1 might be the D (6 bases). V shed 5 bases and J shed 0 bases, with 10 bases lying between them. Germline V lookup: CDR1 MNHEY, CDR2 SMNVEV (reference sequence). This CDR3 has 14 amino acids.

The genes are TRBV6-5 and TRBJ1-1; 7 bases fit TRBD1. The V segment lost 4 bases and the J segment 1 base; nucleotides outside the gene matches: 6. CDR3 length: 15 amino acids. Germline CDR1 and CDR2: MNHEY and SVGAGI. The CDR3 coding sequence is TGTGCCAGCAGTTTAGGGACAGCAAAGAACACTGAAGCTTTCTTT. Encoded protein: CASSLGTAKNTEAFF.

This clone has more than one count but fewer than ten. The missing conserved phenylalanine or tryptophan at the end of this CDR3 makes a read error likely. Because the CDR3's place on the DNA is in doubt, the DNA is left out and the CDR3 is given as listed by TCRdb. J is TRBJ2-7 and V is TRBV4-1; the table names TRBD1, a call not compared with the DNA. The germline gives CDR1 MGHRA, CDR2 YSYEKL. The CDR3 is 14 residues long, ends included. CDR3 residues: CASSQVPAGGAIRL.

This chain uses TRBV5-1 with TRBJ2-3; 9 positions agree with TRBD2. The V and J ends lost 0 bases and 2 bases, in that order; junction bases with no gene match: 4. The CDR3 is 16 amino acids. Germline V gene sequence: CDR1 SGHRS, CDR2 YFSETQ. CDR3: CASSLDLAGHTDTQYF. CDR3 bases: TGCGCCAGCAGCTTGGACCTAGCGGGGCACACAGATACGCAGTATTTT.

V usage is TRBV6-1 and J usage is TRBJ1-3; maybe TRBD1 (5 bases). Germline V CDR1 and CDR2: MNHNS, SASEGT. Trimming removed 6 bases from V and 0 bases from J, with 12 bases in between. This CDR3 is built from 15 residues. CDR3 DNA: TGTGCCAGCAGGGAGGGACGGAGCTCTGGAAACACCATATATTTT. Protein sequence: CASREGRSSGNTIYF.

The chain combines TRBV5-5 with TRBJ2-7, with 10 positions matching TRBD1. This CDR3 contains 16 residues. Per the germline V gene, CDR1 is SGHKS and CDR2 is YYEKEE (reference sequence). The trim removed 4 bases at V and 2 bases at J, leaving 9 bases unmatched. The DNA of the CDR3 is TGTGCCAGCAGCCCCCGCCCCGGGACAGGGGCCTACGAGCAGTACTTC. As protein: CASSPRPGTGAYEQYF.

This clone was picked up one time. The V call is TRBV5-8, the J call TRBJ2-7; D remains unclear. From germline, CDR1 is SGHTS and CDR2 YDEGEE. Trimming removed 1 base from V and 5 bases from J, with 10 bases in between. This CDR3 spans 13 amino acids. The CDR3 DNA sequence: TGTGCCAGCAGCTTGAGGTGGGAAAACGAGCAGTACTTC. Protein sequence: CASSLRWENEQYF.

The chain links TRBV7-2 to TRBJ2-5; 11 bases map to TRBD2. The CDR3 sequence is 17 residues long. V lost 1 base to trimming and J lost 6 bases; unmatched junction nucleotides: 10. Per germline, CDR1 SGHTA and CDR2 FQGNSA. CDR3 sequence: CASSLVAGTSGQKTQYF. The CDR3 coding sequence is TGTGCCAGCAGCTTAGTCGCCGGGACTAGCGGTCAGAAGACCCAGTACTTC.

V and J are TRBV15 and TRBJ1-1, with no clear D. Germline CDR1 reads LNHNV; CDR2 reads YYDKDF (reference sequence). Trimming took 1 base from V and 3 from J, leaving 15 bases between them. This CDR3 spans 16 amino acids. CDR3 residues: CATSRGRGGMDTEAFF. The CDR3 coding sequence is TGTGCCACCAGCAGAGGTCGGGGAGGTATGGACACTGAAGCTTTCTTT.

V gene TRBV29-1 combines with J gene TRBJ1-3, with D perhaps TRBD1 (6 bases). Trimming shortened V by 5 bases and J by 1 base, and 12 bases separated the two germline ends. Germline CDR1 reads SQVTM; CDR2 reads ANQGSEA. The CDR3 has 14 amino acids. The DNA of the CDR3 is TGCAGCGTTTCAGGGGACATATCTGGAAACACCATATATTTT. Amino acids: CSVSGDISGNTIYF.